Each of the 7 T cell receptor beta chains below was sequenced from the same sample in a study of T cell responses to AZD1222 COVID-19 vaccine. Repertoires were generated with immunoSEQ multiplex PCR, while TCRdb's copy carries only in-frame clones and drops some. Seen here are 180,000 or so clones, around 90% observed once, and the top ten hold roughly 2%. Sequenced material: peripheral blood, taken 28 days after the second AZD1222 dose. Receptors were obtained from an adult who received the AZD1222 COVID-19 vaccine.

The CDR3 protein is CASSWDGNYGYTF. The CDR3 DNA is TGTGCCAGCAGTTGGGACGGGAACTATGGCTACACCTTC. The genes are TRBV6-5 and TRBJ1-2; the D gene is possibly TRBD1 (5 bases). Germline CDR1 is MNHEY and CDR2 is SVGAGI. V was trimmed by 4 bases and J by 2 bases, leaving 8 bases between them. This CDR3 spans 13 amino acids.

CDR3 DNA: TGTGCCAGCAGCCAAGATATCATTTGGGGGTCCGGGGAGACCCAGTACTTC. Its translation is CASSQDIIWGSGETQYF. V is TRBV3-1 (or the pseudogene TRBV3-2) and J is TRBJ2-5; D tentatively fits TRBD1 or TRBD2 (5 bases each). The germline V gene encodes CDR1 LGHDT and CDR2 YNNKEL (reference sequence). Deletions cut 0 bases from V and 5 bases from J, with 19 bases between. This CDR3 is built from 17 residues.

This clone occurred once. This rearrangement joins TRBV10-1 to TRBJ1-1, with D hard to call. Trimming took off 3 bases at V and 6 bases at J, with 14 bases between the two ends. Per the germline V gene, CDR1 is WNHNN and CDR2 is SYGVQD (reference sequence). This CDR3 contains 14 residues. The CDR3 loop is CASSDGGSGPEAFF. CDR3 DNA sequence: TGCGCCAGCAGTGACGGTGGGTCTGGCCCTGAAGCTTTCTTT.

The V and J genes are TRBV5-4 and TRBJ2-7, with 8 bases lining up with TRBD2. CDR3 length: 14 amino acids. Germline assignment: CDR1 SGHNT and CDR2 YYREEE (reference sequence). With V trimmed by 4 bases and J by 5 bases, 8 bases remained unmatched. In DNA form, the CDR3 reads TGTGCCAGCAGCCCCATAGCGGGAAGGGACGAGCAGTACTTC. Translated: CASSPIAGRDEQYF.

The V and J genes are TRBV5-6 and TRBJ2-3, with 10 bases that match TRBD2. With V trimmed by 4 bases and J by 5 bases, 7 bases remained unmatched. Looked up from germline, CDR1 is SGHDT and CDR2 is YYEEEE. The CDR3 runs 15 residues. CDR3 residues: CASSPGTSEQDTQYF. DNA of the CDR3: TGTGCCAGCAGCCCCGGGACTAGCGAACAAGATACGCAGTATTTT.

The chain joins TRBV19 to TRBJ2-5; D not certain. The V and J ends lost 1 base and 5 bases respectively, with 5 bases between them. The CDR3 length is 12 residues. Germline V gene data show CDR1 as LNHDA and CDR2 as SQIVND (reference sequence). In DNA, the CDR3 is TGTGCCAGTAGTATAGGCTCCGAGACCCAGTACTTC. This encodes CASSIGSETQYF.

The chain is built from TRBV2 and TRBJ2-3; TRBD1 agrees at 7 bases. The V gene's germline CDR1 is SNHLY and CDR2 FYNNEI. The CDR3 is 14 residues long. V was clipped by 8 bases and J by 1 base; unmatched bases: 6. Here the CDR3 DNA reads TGTGCCAGCCAATCCGGGACAGGCACAGATACGCAGTATTTT. Protein product: CASQSGTGTDTQYF. Full variable domain (missing parts from reference TRBV2 and TRBJ2-3): EPEVTQTPSHQVTQMGQEVILRCVPISNHLYFYWYRQILGQKVEFLVSFYNNEISEKSEIFDDQFSVERPDGSNFTLKIRSTKLEDSAMYFCASQSGTGTDTQYFGPGTRLTVL.